This TCR beta chain derives from a study of regulatory T cells in long-lasting Graves disease. Whole-study findings and limits: Sample size was small, which may have lowered accuracy. Favoring TRBV28, TRBJ1-2 and TRBJ2-5 was a feature seen in persistent disease.

This clonotype has a count of ten or more. Its antigen is not known. Noted time point: newly diagnosed GD, antithyroid drugs for less than 3 months. Isolated PBMC RNA provided the starting material for the TCR library. Building the TCR beta libraries relied on iRepertoire HTBI primers, and CDR3 regions underwent Arm-PCR. One entry per CDR3 protein results from TCRdb running MiXCR on the multiplex PCR reads. This repertoire shows hundreds of thousands of distinct CDR3 sequences, around 17% found once; its top ten account for 25% to 30%. V was cut by 7 bases and J by 0 bases, with 11 bases left in between. Germline V gene sequence: CDR1 SGHTA, CDR2 FQGNSA. The CDR3 spans 14 residues. This same sample was also part of a study on T cells in Graves' hyperthyroidism and ophthalmopathy. From that second work: Most clonotypes that expanded in the thyroid above 0.001 also showed up in blood. Onset of ophthalmopathy came a median 6.5 months after the model predicted it.

The sequence was collected from a man in his forties or fifties with Graves disease. This sample comprised peripheral blood mononuclear cells (PBMCs), obtained at new diagnosis, from a patient treated with antithyroid drugs. This chain links TRBV7-2 with TRBJ2-3, with D perhaps TRBD2 (5 bases). Here the CDR3 reads CASTERGSTDTQYF. The CDR3 DNA sequence: TGTGCCAGCACGGAGCGAGGGAGCACAGATACGCAGTATTTT.